The sample holds a few counts of the clone carrying this T cell receptor (beta chain). The antigen is not known. These data belong to a study of post-analysis software for immune sequencing data. About the research overall: The disease courses spanned relapsing-remitting, secondary progressive and progressive-relapsing forms of multiple sclerosis. Regarding the study as a whole: When patients were compared with controls, four or five TRBV segments were more frequent, TRBV5-6, TRBV5-1 and TRBV20-1 among them. When compared against controls, multiple sclerosis patients showed significantly lower normalized Chao1 diversity.

Unique molecular identifiers were carried by the TCR beta cDNA libraries. Via MiXCR, TCRdb re-called the PCR reads, giving one row per CDR3 protein. The repertoire holds 400,000 to 500,000 distinct CDR3 sequences, with more than 30% as singletons. The CDR3 has 15 amino acids. Germline loops: CDR1 SQVTM, CDR2 ANQGSEA. V lost 0 bases, J lost 6 bases, and 7 bases stayed unmatched. The chain uses TRBV29-1 and TRBJ2-1; 8 bases are a match to TRBD2. The receptor was derived from a girl aged 2 to 10 with multiple sclerosis. Sequencing used blood. The CDR3 loop is CSVEEGLGPFNEQFF. For the CDR3, the DNA is TGCAGCGTTGAAGAGGGACTAGGCCCTTTCAATGAGCAGTTCTTC.